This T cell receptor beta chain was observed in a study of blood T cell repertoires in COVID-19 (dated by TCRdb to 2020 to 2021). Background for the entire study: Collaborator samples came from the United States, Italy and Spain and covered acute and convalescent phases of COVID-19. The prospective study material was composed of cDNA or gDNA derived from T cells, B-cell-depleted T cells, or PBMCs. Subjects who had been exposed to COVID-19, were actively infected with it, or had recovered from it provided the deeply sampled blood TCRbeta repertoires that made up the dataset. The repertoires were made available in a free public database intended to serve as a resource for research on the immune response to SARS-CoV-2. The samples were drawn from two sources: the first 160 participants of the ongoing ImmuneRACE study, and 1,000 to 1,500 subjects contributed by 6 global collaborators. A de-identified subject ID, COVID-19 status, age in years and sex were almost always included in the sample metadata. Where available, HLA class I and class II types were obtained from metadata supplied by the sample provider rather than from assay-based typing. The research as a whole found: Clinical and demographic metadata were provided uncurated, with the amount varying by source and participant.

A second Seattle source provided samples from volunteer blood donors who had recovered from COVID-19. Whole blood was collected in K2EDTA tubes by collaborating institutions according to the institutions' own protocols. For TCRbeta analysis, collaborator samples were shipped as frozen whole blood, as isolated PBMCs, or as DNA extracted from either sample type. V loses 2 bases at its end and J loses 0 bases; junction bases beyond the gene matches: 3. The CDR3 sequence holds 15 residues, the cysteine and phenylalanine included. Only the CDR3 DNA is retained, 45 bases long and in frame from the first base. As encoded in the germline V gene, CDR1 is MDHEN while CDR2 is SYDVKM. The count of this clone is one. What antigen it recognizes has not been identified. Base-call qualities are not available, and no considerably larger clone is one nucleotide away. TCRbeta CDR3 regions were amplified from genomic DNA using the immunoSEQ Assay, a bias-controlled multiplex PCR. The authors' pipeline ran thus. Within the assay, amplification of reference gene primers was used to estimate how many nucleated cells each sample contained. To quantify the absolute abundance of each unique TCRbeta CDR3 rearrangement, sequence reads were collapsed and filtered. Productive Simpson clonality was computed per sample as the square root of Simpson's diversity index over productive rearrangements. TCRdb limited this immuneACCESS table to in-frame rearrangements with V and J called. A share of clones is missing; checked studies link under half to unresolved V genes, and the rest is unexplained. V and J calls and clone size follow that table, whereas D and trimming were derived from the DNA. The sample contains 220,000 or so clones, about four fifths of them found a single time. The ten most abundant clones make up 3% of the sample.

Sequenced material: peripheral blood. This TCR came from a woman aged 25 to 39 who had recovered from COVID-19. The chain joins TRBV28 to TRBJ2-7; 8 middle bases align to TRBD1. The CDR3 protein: CASSLTGGLSYEQYF. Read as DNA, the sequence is TGTGCCAGCAGTTTAACAGGGGGACTCTCCTACGAGCAGTACTTC.